A single sample is the source of the 24 T cell receptor beta chains below, sequenced in a study of shared clonotypes between healthy human individuals. Assay: immunoSEQ multiplex PCR; the TCRdb copy retains only in-frame clones and omits some. The repertoire holds under 200,000 clones, 90% to 95% seen once, with about 0.07% in the top ten. Sequencing was done on a sample of naive CD4+ T cells sorted from blood. The subset is: CD45RA+ positively selected. All receptors derive from a woman under 40 in good health.

The CDR3 here is CASSVVGYMNTEAFF. DNA for the CDR3: TGTGCCAGCAGCGTAGTCGGATATATGAACACTGAAGCTTTCTTT. The chain uses TRBV9 and TRBJ1-1, with D unclear. Trimming pared 0 bases from V and 0 bases from J, leaving 9 bases between. Germline V gene sequence: CDR1 SGDLS, CDR2 YYNGEE. The CDR3 length is 15 residues.

The J gene is TRBJ1-2, the V gene TRBV7-2; D unresolved. The length of the CDR3 is 16 residues. In germline, CDR1 is SGHTA, CDR2 FQGNSA. Trimming took off 1 base at V and 4 bases at J, with 16 bases between the two ends. The CDR3: CASSLDPGRTFYGYTF. The CDR3 nucleotides are TGTGCCAGCAGCTTAGATCCAGGACGGACCTTCTATGGCTACACCTTC.

V and J are TRBV18 and TRBJ2-1; 13 bases align to TRBD2. Germline V gene lookup returns CDR1 KGHSH and CDR2 LQKENI. With 2 bases clipped from V and 8 bases from J, the junction kept 6 bases outside the gene matches. CDR3 size: 16 residues. The CDR3 loop reads CASSPWTSGSSDEQFF. The CDR3 DNA is TGTGCCAGCTCACCATGGACTAGCGGGAGTAGCGATGAGCAGTTCTTC.

The rearrangement uses TRBV27 and TRBJ2-2; perhaps TRBD2 as D (5 bases). V was pared by 6 bases and J by 2 bases, with 10 bases between. CDR1 MNHEY and CDR2 SMNVEV come from the germline V gene (reference sequence). CDR3 length: 14 amino acids. The CDR3 reads CASRNPGNTGELFF. In DNA form, the CDR3 reads TGTGCCAGCAGAAATCCGGGAAACACCGGGGAGCTGTTTTTT.

This clone has only one observation. V and J are TRBV5-4 and TRBJ2-6; 7 bases match TRBD2. CDR1 is SGHNT, CDR2 YYREEE, per germline (reference sequence). Losses at the gene ends were 4 bases for V and 2 bases for J; bases not matched to a gene: 3. The CDR3 consists of 15 residues. In nucleotides, the CDR3 is TGTGCCAGCAGCCCCCGGGGGGCTGGGGCCAACGTCCTGACTTTC. This translates into CASSPRGAGANVLTF. The variable domain in full, with the rest retrieved from reference TRBV5-4 and TRBJ2-6, is ETGVTQSPTHLIKTRGQQVTLRCSSQSGHNTVSWYQQALGQGPQFIFQYYREEENGRGNFPPRFSGLQFPNYSSELNVNALELDDSALYLCASSPRGAGANVLTFGAGSRLTVL.

J is TRBJ2-5 and V is TRBV18; unclear D gene. Germline V lookup: CDR1 KGHSH, CDR2 LQKENI. V lost 2 bases and J 0 bases, leaving 7 bases between the germline ends. This CDR3 comprises 14 residues. CDR3 region: CASSPVSDQETQYF. The CDR3 DNA follows: TGTGCCAGCTCACCAGTGTCGGACCAAGAGACCCAGTACTTC. Using reference TRBV18 and TRBJ2-5 for the parts outside the CDR3, the full variable domain is NAGVMQNPRHLVRRRGQEARLRCSPMKGHSHVYWYRQLPEEGLKFMVYLQKENIIDESGMPKERFSAEFPKEGPSILRIQQVVRGDSAAYFCASSPVSDQETQYFGPGTRLLVL.

This chain joins TRBV2 and TRBJ1-5, with 7 nucleotides matching TRBD1. CDR1 SNHLY and CDR2 FYNNEI come from the germline V gene. The CDR3 consists of 14 residues. V shed 5 bases and J 7 bases; nucleotides not matched to a gene: 8. The CDR3 nucleotides are TGTGCCAGCAGTTCCGACAGGGTAGGACAGCCCCAGCATTTT. Translated, it gives CASSSDRVGQPQHF.

This clone was seen once. The chain uses TRBV7-8 and TRBJ1-4; D unclear. This CDR3 contains 15 residues. With 1 base removed from V and 3 bases from J, the gap between germline ends came to 9 bases. Germline-derived CDR1 and CDR2 are SGHVS and FQNEAQ. The CDR3 loop reads CASSLGGRANEKLFF. The CDR3 bases are TGTGCCAGCAGCTTAGGCGGGCGGGCTAATGAAAAACTGTTTTTT.

The chain joins TRBV7-8 to TRBJ2-7; 8 positions match TRBD1. Germline V gene sequence: CDR1 SGHVS, CDR2 FQNEAQ. Germline trimming cut 4 bases from V and 0 bases from J; bases unmatched to any gene: 8. The CDR3 totals 16 residues. CDR3 DNA: TGTGCCAGCAGCTACTTGGACAGGGCCCCCTCCTACGAGCAGTACTTC. It encodes CASSYLDRAPSYEQYF.

The rearrangement links TRBV7-2 to TRBJ2-7; 11 bases agree with TRBD2. Germline V gene data show CDR1 as SGHTA and CDR2 as FQGNSA. V gave up 1 base and J gave up 2 bases; unmatched junction bases: 1. The CDR3 is 15 amino acids. CDR3 sequence reads: CASSLGLAGTYEQYF. The CDR3 DNA is TGTGCCAGCAGCTTAGGACTAGCGGGAACCTACGAGCAGTACTTC.

The chain joins TRBV5-1 to TRBJ2-2; TRBD1 matches 7 bases. CDR3 length equals 15 residues. V lost 4 bases, J lost 3 bases, and 6 bases stayed unmatched. CDR1 and CDR2 (germline): SGHRS, YFSETQ. CDR3 region: CASSQGTEYTGELFF. CDR3 sequence (DNA): TGCGCCAGCAGCCAGGGGACAGAGTACACCGGGGAGCTGTTTTTT.

The chain employs TRBV29-1 and TRBJ1-4, with D possibly TRBD1 on 5 matching bases. The CDR3 has 12 amino acids. CDR1 is SQVTM and CDR2 is ANQGSEA in the germline V gene. V lost 6 bases to trimming and J lost 5 bases, with 10 bases between them. The CDR3 loop is CSVAGGNEKLFF. CDR3 nucleotides: TGCAGCGTGGCGGGGGGGAATGAAAAACTGTTTTTT.

The chain uses TRBV7-8 and TRBJ1-1; no firm D call. V was trimmed by 2 bases and J by 1 base, leaving 8 bases between them. The CDR3 is made up of 14 amino acids. Germline V CDR1 and CDR2: SGHVS, FQNEAQ. The CDR3 DNA follows: TGTGCCAGCAGCTTATTCGAGGGGAACACTGAAGCTTTCTTT. This encodes CASSLFEGNTEAFF.

This chain joins TRBV5-1 and TRBJ2-5; D is unclear. The CDR3 runs to 16 residues. CDR1 is SGHRS, CDR2 YFSETQ, per germline. V was trimmed by 4 bases and J by 2 bases, leaving 18 bases between them. The CDR3 here is CASSKDGVGIQETQYF. The DNA of the CDR3 is TGCGCCAGCAGCAAGGACGGTGTCGGTATACAAGAGACCCAGTACTTC.

This chain links TRBV10-3 with TRBJ1-1, with 7 nucleotides matching TRBD1. There are 13 residues in the CDR3. CDR1 and CDR2 from the germline V gene are ENHRY and SYGVKD. Trimming cost V 1 base and J 7 bases; bases outside gene matches: 3. The CDR3 sequence is CAISEFRGNEAFF. The CDR3 DNA follows: TGTGCCATCAGTGAGTTCAGGGGGAATGAAGCTTTCTTT.

The gene calls are TRBV28 and TRBJ2-5, with 8 bases aligning to TRBD1. The DNA matches TRBJ2-7 better at its end, which makes the J call doubtful. The germline gives CDR1 MDHEN, CDR2 SYDVKM. The CDR3 covers 15 residues. CDR3 DNA sequence: TGTGCCACCCCACCGGACAGGGCTAGCTCCTACGAGCAGTACTTC. This gives the protein CATPPDRASSYEQYF.

The chain employs TRBV18 and TRBJ1-1; 7 bases agree with TRBD1. J lost 5 bases, V lost 5 bases, and 17 bases had no gene match. The CDR3 consists of 17 residues. Germline lookup yields CDR1 KGHSH and CDR2 LQKENI. The CDR3 DNA is TGTGCCAGCTCAGCCCTACACGAACAGGGGTCGGGAACTGAAGCTTTCTTT. It specifies CASSALHEQGSGTEAFF.

The chain links TRBV18 to TRBJ1-1, with 10 bases lining up with TRBD1. This CDR3 region has 14 residues. The ends lost 4 bases at V and 5 bases at J; junction bases unmatched: 4. Germline loops: CDR1 KGHSH, CDR2 LQKENI. The CDR3 nucleotides read TGTGCCAGCTCACTAGGGACAGGGGAAACTGAAGCTTTCTTT. Its protein product is CASSLGTGETEAFF. Drawing the rest from reference TRBV18 and TRBJ1-1, the complete variable domain is NAGVMQNPRHLVRRRGQEARLRCSPMKGHSHVYWYRQLPEEGLKFMVYLQKENIIDESGMPKERFSAEFPKEGPSILRIQQVVRGDSAAYFCASSLGTGETEAFFGQGTRLTVV.

This clone has a single count. The rearrangement uses TRBV4-2 and TRBJ2-1; D not certain. The CDR3 contains 17 residues. CDR1 is LGHNA and CDR2 is YNFKEQ in the germline V gene. The V and J ends lost 0 bases and 1 base respectively, with 13 bases between them. This CDR3 is CASSQDGDRPSYNEQFF. As DNA, the CDR3 is TGTGCCAGCAGCCAAGATGGGGATCGACCGTCCTACAATGAGCAGTTCTTC.

The J gene is TRBJ2-7, the V gene TRBV27; D possibly corresponds to TRBD1 (5 bases). CDR1 and CDR2 (germline): MNHEY, SMNVEV (reference sequence). The germline V and J ends were trimmed by 7 bases and 0 bases, with 13 bases remaining between them. The CDR3 extends over 14 amino acids. CDR3 bases: TGTGCCAGCAAAGAACTGACAGCCTCCTACGAGCAGTACTTC. Amino acid sequence: CASKELTASYEQYF.

This clone came up once. The chain recombines TRBV18 with TRBJ2-3; the match to TRBD1 covers 9 bases. From germline, CDR1 is KGHSH and CDR2 LQKENI. Germline trimming cut 6 bases from V and 3 bases from J; bases unmatched to any gene: 7. The CDR3 spans 15 residues. CDR3 in DNA: TGTGCCAGCTCCACCATCGGACAGGGGACAGATACGCAGTATTTT. Its protein product is CASSTIGQGTDTQYF.

The chain couples TRBV7-9 to TRBJ2-5, with D perhaps TRBD2 (6 bases). TRBJ2-7 explains the end of the DNA better; the J call may be wrong. CDR3 length: 14 residues. Germline CDR1 reads SEHNR; CDR2 reads FQNEAQ (reference sequence). In DNA, the CDR3 is TGTGCCAGCAGTTTCGGGAGCAGCACCTACGAGCAGTACTTC. It is translated as CASSFGSSTYEQYF.

V and J are TRBV29-1 and TRBJ1-1; D is perhaps TRBD1 (5 bases). V was pared by 8 bases and J by 4 bases, with 20 bases between. CDR3 size: 14 residues. The germline V gene encodes CDR1 SQVTM and CDR2 ANQGSEA. CDR3 DNA sequence: TGCAGCTTCATTCACAGGTTCGGGGTCACTGAAGCTTTCTTT. This encodes CSFIHRFGVTEAFF. Complete variable domain (other parts from reference TRBV29-1 and TRBJ1-1): SAVISQKPSRDICQRGTSLTIQCQVDSQVTMMFWYRQQPGQSLTLIATANQGSEATYESGFVIDKFPISRPNLTFSTLTVSNMSPEDSSIYLCSFIHRFGVTEAFFGQGTRLTVV.

The J gene is TRBJ1-5, the V gene TRBV11-2; no firm D call. The CDR3 runs 13 residues. Germline CDR1 and CDR2: SGHAT and FQNNGV. The ends were cut back, 5 bases at V and 4 bases at J, with 9 bases in the middle. The CDR3 nucleotides are TGTGCCAGCAGCCCGGACGGGAATCAGCCCCAGCATTTT. It translates to CASSPDGNQPQHF.